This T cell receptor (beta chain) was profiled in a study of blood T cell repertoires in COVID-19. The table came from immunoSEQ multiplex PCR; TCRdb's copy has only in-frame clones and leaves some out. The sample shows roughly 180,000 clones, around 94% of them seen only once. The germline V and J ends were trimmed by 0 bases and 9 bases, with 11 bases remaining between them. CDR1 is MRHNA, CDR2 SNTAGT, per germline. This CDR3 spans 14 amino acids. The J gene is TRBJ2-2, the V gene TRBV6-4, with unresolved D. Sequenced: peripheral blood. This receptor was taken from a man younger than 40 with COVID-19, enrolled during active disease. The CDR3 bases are TGTGCCAGCAGTGACTCATTCAAAAGCAGGGAGCTGTTTTTT. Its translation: CASSDSFKSRELFF.